This T cell receptor beta chain was sequenced during a study of blood T cell repertoires in COVID-19. The CDR3 is 15 amino acids. V was pared by 5 bases and J by 10 bases, with 11 bases of the junction left unmatched. Germline CDR1 reads SGHVS; CDR2 reads FQNEAQ. Profiled with immunoSEQ multiplex PCR; TCRdb holds only in-frame clones, not every one. The sample includes some 250,000 clones, less than 85% of them seen just once. The sequenced material came from peripheral blood. This receptor was identified in a woman younger than 35 with acute or convalescent COVID-19. This chain joins TRBV7-8 and TRBJ1-6, with TRBD1 identical over 7 bases. The CDR3 region is CASSQGTAPGSPLHF. The CDR3 DNA is TGTGCCAGCAGCCAAGGGACAGCCCCGGGGTCACCCCTCCACTTT. Supplemented by reference TRBV7-8 and TRBJ1-6, the full variable domain reads GAGVSQSPRYKVAKRGQDVALRCDPISGHVSLFWYQQALGQGPEFLTYFQNEAQLDKSGLPSDRFFAERPEGSVSTLKIQRTQQEDSAVYLCASSQGTAPGSPLHFGNGTRLTVT.